The 15 T cell receptor beta chains in this list originate from one sample, sequenced in a study of cytomegalovirus exposure and HLA in healthy donors. PCR involved 60 Vbeta and 13 Jbeta primers. Clones were read by immunoSEQ multiplex PCR, and TCRdb kept only the in-frame ones, dropping some. The sample holds approximately 170,000 clones. Sequenced: PBMCs. The receptors here all came from a woman aged 18-29 years in good health and CMV-seropositive.

The chain combines TRBV18 with TRBJ2-1; D is perhaps TRBD1 (5 bases). The CDR3 is 13 amino acids. With 4 bases removed from V and 6 bases from J, the gap between germline ends came to 10 bases. Per germline, CDR1 KGHSH and CDR2 LQKENI. CDR3 in amino acids: CASSHDRINEQFF. The CDR3 DNA sequence: TGTGCCAGCTCACACGACAGAATCAATGAGCAGTTCTTC.

The V gene is TRBV29-1, the J gene TRBJ1-1; D perhaps matches TRBD1 (5 bases). Per germline, CDR1 SQVTM and CDR2 ANQGSEA. Trimming stripped 6 bases from V and 0 bases from J, with 11 bases between. This CDR3 spans 13 amino acids. The CDR3 DNA is TGCAGCGTCGCGGGACGCATGAACACTGAAGCTTTCTTT. Protein: CSVAGRMNTEAFF.

Notes on this clone: The conserved final phenylalanine or tryptophan is absent from the CDR3, which likely points to a read error. The rearrangement links TRBV29-1 to TRBJ1-2; D uncertain. This CDR3 has 12 amino acids. The V end lost 5 bases, the J end lost 3 bases, and 10 bases lay between the germline ends. The germline CDR1 and CDR2 sequences are SQVTM and ANQGSEA. The CDR3 sequence is CSVSGVDYGYTL. CDR3 in DNA: TGCAGCGTTTCCGGGGTCGACTATGGCTACACCCTC.

The chain combines TRBV2 with TRBJ2-7; the D gene is possibly TRBD1 (6 bases). CDR3 size: 13 residues. In germline, CDR1 is SNHLY, CDR2 FYNNEI. V gave up 7 bases and J gave up 1 base, with 11 bases separating them. For the CDR3, the DNA is TGTGCCAGCAAGGGACAAAAATCCTACGAGCAGTACTTC. This encodes CASKGQKSYEQYF.

The rearrangement uses TRBV4-2 and TRBJ1-3; D unresolved. CDR3 length: 16 amino acids. The V end lost 2 bases, the J end lost 4 bases, and 15 bases lay between the germline ends. Germline-derived CDR1 and CDR2 are LGHNA and YNFKEQ. The CDR3 nucleotides read TGTGCCAGCAGCCAACCCGGAGGACTGGGGGGAAACACCATATATTTT. Residues: CASSQPGGLGGNTIYF.

This sequence joins TRBV7-2 and TRBJ2-5, with D perhaps TRBD2 (5 bases). Germline V gene data show CDR1 as SGHTA and CDR2 as FQGNSA. The CDR3 extends over 14 amino acids. V was trimmed by 6 bases and J by 4 bases, leaving 15 bases between them. The CDR3 is CASRTLSGIETQYF. The CDR3 bases are TGTGCCAGCAGGACCCTCAGCGGTATAGAGACCCAGTACTTC.

The chain has TRBV7-9 and TRBJ2-1; the D is unclear. Per the germline V gene, CDR1 is SEHNR and CDR2 is FQNEAQ (reference sequence). Trimming shortened V by 6 bases and J by 10 bases, and 13 bases separated the two germline ends. This CDR3 has 12 amino acids. The CDR3 DNA follows: TGTGCCAGCAGTTCCCGTCCCTACGAGCAGTTCTTC. Its protein product is CASSSRPYEQFF.

This chain connects TRBV13 to TRBJ2-3; 8 positions match TRBD2. V was clipped by 5 bases and J by 3 bases; unmatched bases: 13. Germline V lookup: CDR1 PRHDT, CDR2 FYEKMQ (reference sequence). CDR3 length equals 17 residues. The CDR3 nucleotides read TGTGCCAGCAGCCCTACCCTTAGCGGGATAGGTACAGATACGCAGTATTTT. As protein: CASSPTLSGIGTDTQYF.

The chain carries TRBV5-1 and TRBJ2-7, with TRBD1 identical over 9 bases. V was pared by 5 bases and J by 2 bases, with 5 bases of the junction left unmatched. The CDR3 loop spans 14 amino acids. CDR1 SGHRS and CDR2 YFSETQ come from the germline V gene. CDR3 residues: CASRIGTGTYEQYF. CDR3 bases: TGCGCCAGCAGGATCGGGACAGGGACCTACGAGCAGTACTTC.

The chain is built from TRBV19 and TRBJ1-2; 11 nucleotides align to TRBD1. Germline-derived CDR1 and CDR2 are LNHDA and SQIVND (reference sequence). J lost 6 bases, V lost 6 bases, and 6 bases had no gene match. The CDR3 has 14 residues. The CDR3 loop reads CASSRDRGTNGYTF. Here the CDR3 DNA reads TGTGCCAGTAGCCGGGACAGGGGGACTAATGGCTACACCTTC.

The rearrangement uses TRBV4-1 and TRBJ2-1; a weak D match, TRBD2 (6 bases). This CDR3 spans 15 amino acids. V was clipped by 4 bases and J by 6 bases, with 16 bases between them. Germline CDR1 MGHRA, CDR2 YSYEKL. CDR3 amino acids: CASSLVGGLINEQFF. The DNA of the CDR3 is TGCGCCAGCAGCCTTGTAGGAGGGCTCATCAATGAGCAGTTCTTC.

The V and J genes are TRBV12-5 and TRBJ1-2; 7 bases align to TRBD1. With 3 bases clipped from V and 7 bases from J, the junction kept 5 bases outside the gene matches. CDR1 and CDR2 from the germline V gene are LGHNT and FRNRAP. The CDR3 has 13 amino acids. The CDR3 DNA reads as TGTGCTAGTGGTTTCGACAGGGTTGGTGGCTACACCTTC. This sequence encodes CASGFDRVGGYTF.

V and J are TRBV5-1 and TRBJ2-7; 10 positions match TRBD2. This CDR3 is 17 amino acids long. After removal of 3 bases from V and 3 bases from J, the junction contained 12 bases not matched to a gene. Per the germline V gene, CDR1 is SGHRS and CDR2 is YFSETQ. This CDR3 reads CASSSSRTSGKNYEQYF. DNA of the CDR3: TGCGCCAGCAGCTCCTCTAGGACTAGCGGCAAGAACTACGAGCAGTACTTC.

Remarks on this clone: Additional DNA sequences in this sample encode the identical CDR3. The chain links TRBV5-1 to TRBJ1-2, with 9 positions matching TRBD1. The CDR3 has 13 residues. V was clipped by 2 bases and J by 7 bases; unmatched bases: 3. Germline loops: CDR1 SGHRS, CDR2 YFSETQ. DNA for the CDR3: TGCGCCAGCAGCTTAGGGACAGGGAGTGGCTACACCTTC. Its translation: CASSLGTGSGYTF.

The gene calls are TRBV5-1 and TRBJ2-1, with TRBD1 matching over 11 bases. Trimming cost V 4 bases and J 1 base; bases outside gene matches: 13. This CDR3 region has 19 residues. CDR1 and CDR2 (germline): SGHRS, YFSETQ. The CDR3 bases are TGCGCCAGCAGCAAAGTCCCGGGACAGGGGGGCAGTTCCTACAATGAGCAGTTCTTC. Translation: CASSKVPGQGGSSYNEQFF.